This TCR beta chain was recovered during a study of metastatic and nonmetastatic thyroid tumors (TCRdb year 2020). As for the study more broadly: Repertoires were compared across peripheral blood and tumor or nodule tissue samples from malignant and benign thyroid patients. Points the paper makes about the study in general: TCR beta diversity was reported as significantly higher in malignant tumors than in benign nodules, in both blood and tumor samples.

Inclusive of the bounding cysteine and phenylalanine, the CDR3 is 15 residues long. Of the read, only the CDR3 DNA is kept; its 45 bases are in frame from base 1. The germline V gene specifies MNHEY as CDR1 and SVGAGI as CDR2. Deletion took 2 bases off V and 8 bases off J, with a span of 18 bases between the germline ends. None of the patients had been given any treatment before thyroid surgery. Patient clinical samples collected from about 2011 to 2019 were retrospectively analysed using T-cell receptor beta sequencing. Receptor amplification or capture employed PCR. These reads were obtained on an Illumina HiSeq 4000. High-throughput sequencing was used to profile the TCR beta-chain CDR3 region of each patient. The study's processing was this. Drawing on CDR3 differences between clinicopathological groups, the researchers built a classifier meant to tell apart patients with distant-metastatic papillary thyroid cancer. The Shannon index was used to measure repertoire diversity, and the Morisita-Horn index was used to measure how similar tumor and blood repertoires were. TCRdb trimmed the raw reads at Q25, called clones with MiXCR and kept productive beta chains. In this record, the V and J calls reflect TCRdb's handling and not the investigators' own analysis. The sample includes some 10,000 clones, with around 25% observed a single time. The top ten clonotypes cover 20% to 25% of the sample.

By its share of the sample, this clone is medium-sized (0.01 to 0.1%). What this receptor recognizes is not known. Per-base quality was not reported, and no clone a single base away is much larger than it. The TCR was taken from a male donor with papillary thyroid cancer or a benign thyroid nodule (not recorded which). Some clones in this sample may be carry-over from other donors' samples. The sequenced sample consisted of adjacent normal tissue. The V and J genes are TRBV6-5 and TRBJ1-2; TRBD1 is perhaps the D gene, given 5 matching bases. The CDR3: CASSYQTLGGSGYTF. The nucleotide sequence reads as follows: TGTGCCAGCAGTTACCAAACCCTTGGGGGGAGCGGCTACACCTTC.